This is a list of T cell receptor beta chains from one sample in a study of STAT5B mutations in CD4+ large granular lymphocyte leukemia. Clones were read by immunoSEQ multiplex PCR, and TCRdb kept only the in-frame ones, dropping some. The sample records approximately 31,000 clones, just under 75% being singletons. Sample: CD4+ T cells from blood buffy coats. All receptors come from a human donor in good health. The CDR3 runs from the conserved cysteine through the conserved F or W. The order of the fields is CDR3 protein, V gene, J gene.

CASSSRQGTHNEKLFF	TRBV18	TRBJ1-4
CASSLRGQVNYGYTF	TRBV6-5	TRBJ1-2
CASRSGNYNSPLHF	TRBV6-1	TRBJ1-6
CASSLVPLSTDTQYF	TRBV5-1	TRBJ2-3
CASSLEGQPQHF	TRBV11-2	TRBJ1-5
CASSYENTGEKLFF	TRBV6-6	TRBJ1-4
CASSTRPGGFQETQYF	TRBV7-9	TRBJ2-5
CASSLGSGFRTDTQYF	TRBV11-3	TRBJ2-3
CASSLGVGGTGELFF	TRBV5-4	TRBJ2-2
CASSYRTAQETQYF	TRBV6-5	TRBJ2-5
CASSIAGTSGSETQYF	TRBV19	TRBJ2-5
CASQLGTRGRDEQYF	TRBV27	TRBJ2-7
CASSLQSWGVTEAFF	TRBV19	TRBJ1-1
CASSSTDRAAYNEQFF	TRBV11-2	TRBJ2-1
CASSSGLAGGTDTQYF	TRBV5-1	TRBJ2-3
CASSLASAGANSNQPQHF	TRBV7-9	TRBJ1-5